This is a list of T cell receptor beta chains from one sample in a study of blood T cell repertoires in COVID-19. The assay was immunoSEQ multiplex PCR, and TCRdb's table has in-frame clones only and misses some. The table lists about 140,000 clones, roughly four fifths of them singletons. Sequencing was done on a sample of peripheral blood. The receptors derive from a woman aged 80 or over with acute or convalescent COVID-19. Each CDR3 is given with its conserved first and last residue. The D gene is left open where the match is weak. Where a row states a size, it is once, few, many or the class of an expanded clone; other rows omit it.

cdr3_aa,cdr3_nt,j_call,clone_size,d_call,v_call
CASSPTLGGINNSPLHF,TGTGCCAGCAGCCCCACCCTCGGGGGGATCAATAATTCACCCCTCCACTTT,TRBJ1-6,NA,NA,TRBV3-1/TRBV3-2
CASSLFFNRDYEQYF,TGTGCCAGCAGCTTATTCTTCAACAGGGACTACGAGCAGTACTTC,TRBJ2-7,large,NA,TRBV11-2
CASRLQGIYGYTF,TGTGCCAGCAGGCTACAGGGGATCTATGGCTACACCTTC,TRBJ1-2,NA,TRBD1,TRBV5-4
CASSGGGLHRTDTQYF,TGTGCCAGCAGCGGGGGGGGGCTGCATAGAACAGATACGCAGTATTTT,TRBJ2-3,once,NA,TRBV7-2
CAISNGQGGNEKLFF,TGTGCCATCAGTAACGGACAGGGGGGTAATGAAAAACTGTTTTTT,TRBJ1-4,NA,TRBD1,TRBV10-3
CASSLGGQFNEKLFF,TGTGCCAGCAGCTTAGGGGGACAGTTTAATGAAAAACTGTTTTTT,TRBJ1-4,NA,TRBD1,TRBV7-6
CASSNGQGQETQYF,TGCGCCAGCAGCAACGGACAGGGCCAAGAGACCCAGTACTTC,TRBJ2-5,few,TRBD1,TRBV5-1
CASSQYPGQGAYEQYF,TGTGCCAGCAGTCAGTACCCGGGACAGGGGGCCTACGAGCAGTACTTC,TRBJ2-7,NA,TRBD1,TRBV27
CASSIVGAGLFMAGYTF,TGTGCCAGTAGTATCGTAGGGGCCGGCCTTTTTATGGCGGGCTACACCTTC,TRBJ1-2,NA,NA,TRBV19
CASASFKEPYGYTF,TGTGCCAGCGCGTCCTTCAAGGAGCCCTATGGCTACACCTTC,TRBJ1-2,NA,NA,TRBV6-5
CASSQEWHTGELFF,TGCGCCAGCAGCCAAGAATGGCACACCGGGGAGCTGTTTTTT,TRBJ2-2,NA,NA,TRBV4-1
CASSKLAGGRNEQFF,TGTGCCAGCAGTAAACTAGCGGGAGGGCGCAATGAGCAGTTCTTC,TRBJ2-1,NA,TRBD2,TRBV7-9
CASTRTGDSNQPQHF,TGTGCCAGTACCCGGACAGGGGATAGCAATCAGCCCCAGCATTTT,TRBJ1-5,few,TRBD1,TRBV19
CASSRTRLVELFF,TGTGCCAGCAGTCGGACTCGACTGGTGGAGCTGTTTTTT,TRBJ2-2,NA,NA,TRBV12-3/TRBV12-4
CSVEVTSWETQYF,TGCAGCGTTGAAGTCACTAGCTGGGAGACCCAGTACTTC,TRBJ2-5,NA,NA,TRBV29-1
CASSLGGGRRETQYF,TGTGCCAGCAGCTTAGGGGGGGGGCGGCGAGAGACCCAGTACTTC,TRBJ2-5,NA,NA,TRBV5-4
CASSLKKGHRSNQPQHF,TGTGCCAGCAGCTTAAAAAAGGGACACCGGAGCAATCAGCCCCAGCATTTT,TRBJ1-5,NA,NA,TRBV7-9
CASSFNRDSTYEQYF,TGTGCCAGCAGCTTTAACCGGGACAGTACCTACGAGCAGTACTTC,TRBJ2-7,NA,TRBD1,TRBV5-5
CASSQLVVTSRGLDTQYF,TGCGCCAGCAGCCAACTTGTGGTGACTAGCCGAGGACTAGATACGCAGTATTTT,TRBJ2-3,NA,TRBD2,TRBV4-1
CAVSGARGDIQYF,TGTGCCGTAAGTGGGGCTCGTGGGGACATTCAGTACTTC,TRBJ2-4,NA,NA,TRBV6-5
CATRRDSPGEQFF,TGTGCCACCAGACGGGACTCACCCGGGGAGCAGTTCTTC,TRBJ2-1,NA,NA,TRBV15
CASSEGPRLVGETQYF,TGTGCCAGCAGCGAGGGCCCACGTCTTGTCGGAGAGACCCAGTACTTC,TRBJ2-5,NA,NA,TRBV13
CASRPTGTSGRASYYNEQFF,TGTGCCAGCAGACCCACCGGGACTAGCGGGAGGGCTTCCTACTACAATGAGCAGTTCTTC,TRBJ2-1,NA,TRBD2,TRBV7-6
CASSQGLLIARETQYF,TGCGCCAGCAGCCAAGGGTTATTGATAGCCCGGGAGACCCAGTACTTC,TRBJ2-5,once,NA,TRBV4-1
CAWRSTGEHSPLHF,TGTGCCTGGAGATCGACAGGGGAGCATTCACCCCTCCACTTT,TRBJ1-6,once,TRBD1,TRBV30
CASSLDRGQPQHF,TGTGCCAGCAGCTTAGACAGAGGACAGCCCCAGCATTTT,TRBJ1-5,NA,NA,TRBV7-3
CASSRDRGLDQPQHF,TGTGCCAGCAGTAGGGACAGGGGGCTCGATCAGCCCCAGCATTTT,TRBJ1-5,once,TRBD1,TRBV2
CASGLAEQGRNLDGTNEKLFF,TGTGCTAGTGGTTTGGCCGAACAGGGTCGAAACTTAGACGGGACTAATGAAAAACTGTTTTTT,TRBJ1-4,NA,NA,TRBV12-5
CASSALAGGNEQFF,TGTGCCAGCAGTGCCTTAGCGGGGGGCAATGAGCAGTTCTTC,TRBJ2-1,NA,TRBD2,TRBV6-4
CASSRGLTYEQYF,TGCGCCAGCAGCCGTGGACTGACCTACGAGCAGTACTTC,TRBJ2-7,NA,NA,TRBV4-1
CASSFTGQGRRTNEKLFF,TGTGCCAGCAGTTTCACGGGACAGGGAAGAAGAACTAATGAAAAACTGTTTTTT,TRBJ1-4,NA,TRBD1,TRBV27
CASSQIAGLSYNEQFF,TGTGCCAGCAGCCAAATAGCGGGACTATCCTACAATGAGCAGTTCTTC,TRBJ2-1,NA,TRBD2,TRBV7-8
CASSLRAGYAGGSTDTQYF,TGTGCCAGCAGTTTACGGGCTGGCTACGCGGGGGGTAGCACAGATACGCAGTATTTT,TRBJ2-3,NA,TRBD2,TRBV27